The source of this TCR beta chain is a study of T cells in Graves' hyperthyroidism and ophthalmopathy. On the study more broadly: Pretreatment peripheral blood was obtained at initial diagnosis. General study results and limits: Researchers found most expanded thyroid clonotypes above 0.001 in blood as well.

Patients with uncontrolled infections, other autoimmune diseases, pregnancy or lactation were excluded. PBMCs stemmed from approximately 9.1 ml fresh peripheral blood. In this sample, this clonotype turned up many times. Its specificity is unknown. The CDR3 contains 14 residues. Germline V CDR1 and CDR2: DFQATT, SNEGSKA (reference sequence). Trimming at V came to 5 bases and at J to 1 base, leaving 5 bases not matched to a gene. The TCR beta CDR3 regions underwent amplification using RNA transcripts as the source. A set of HTBI primers served as the primers for a first-round RT-PCR of the TCR CDR3. TCRdb re-called the multiplex PCR reads with MiXCR, one entry per CDR3 protein. Of a few hundred thousand distinct CDR3 sequences in the sample, 12% to 15% are singletons; the top ten hold approximately 20%.

This TCR derives from a woman aged 55-69 years with Graves' ophthalmopathy. Material: blood. The V call is TRBV20-1, the J call TRBJ2-1, with 7 bases that match TRBD1. The CDR3: CSAQPGQSYNEQFF. The CDR3 DNA is TGCAGTGCTCAGCCGGGACAGTCCTACAATGAGCAGTTCTTC.